The 8 T cell receptor beta chains below come from one sample, sequenced in a study of identifying expanded T cells in peripheral blood. Clones were sequenced by immunoSEQ multiplex PCR, and TCRdb holds only the in-frame ones, with some missing. The sample lists 90,000 to 120,000 clones, approximately 90% occurring once. Specimen: blood. Every receptor here comes from a person aged 18 to 70 in good health.

This clone was found a few times. The gene calls are TRBV4-2 and TRBJ2-5; 10 nucleotides agree with TRBD1. This CDR3 has 17 residues. V gave up 5 bases and J gave up 4 bases; unmatched junction bases: 13. The germline CDR1 and CDR2 sequences are LGHNA and YNFKEQ. CDR3 DNA: TGTGCCAGCAGCAAAATCTCGGGACAGGGGACGGCAGAGACCCAGTACTTC. It is translated as CASSKISGQGTAETQYF.

CDR3 loop: CASSFKGGAPNEQYF. In DNA, the CDR3 is TGTGCCAGCAGCTTTAAGGGGGGGGCCCCGAACGAGCAGTACTTC. The rearrangement uses TRBV7-2 and TRBJ2-7; D might be TRBD2 (7 bases). Germline V lookup: CDR1 SGHTA, CDR2 FQGNSA. The germline V and J ends were trimmed by 3 bases and 5 bases, with 17 bases remaining between them. This CDR3 contains 15 residues.

The chain joins TRBV4-3 to TRBJ1-2; TRBD1 matches at 7 bases. This CDR3 region has 15 residues. The trim removed 0 bases at V and 4 bases at J, leaving 5 bases unmatched. Looked up from germline, CDR1 is LGHNA and CDR2 is YSLEER. The CDR3 region is CASSQDYTGVYGYTF. The CDR3 bases are TGCGCCAGCAGCCAAGATTATACAGGGGTCTATGGCTACACCTTC.

The chain recombines TRBV9 with TRBJ2-2; D unclear. The V end was cut by 0 bases, the J end by 3 bases, with 6 bases between. The CDR3 sequence is 14 residues long. Germline assignment: CDR1 SGDLS and CDR2 YYNGEE. CDR3 protein: CASSVVEYTGELFF. DNA for the CDR3: TGTGCCAGCAGCGTAGTGGAATACACCGGGGAGCTGTTTTTT.

This rearrangement joins TRBV11-2 to TRBJ2-3, with 9 positions matching TRBD2. Trimming at V came to 5 bases and at J to 2 bases, leaving 14 bases not matched to a gene. This CDR3 comprises 18 residues. Germline assignment: CDR1 SGHAT and CDR2 FQNNGV. The chain's CDR3 is CASSPGKLSGGHTDTQYF. CDR3 in DNA: TGTGCCAGCAGCCCGGGAAAGCTTAGCGGGGGCCACACAGATACGCAGTATTTT.

The V call is TRBV7-2, the J call TRBJ1-6, with D perhaps matching TRBD1 (5 bases). The CDR3 sequence is 17 residues long. Trimming removed 1 base from V and 7 bases from J, with 17 bases in between. CDR1 is SGHTA and CDR2 is FQGNSA in the germline V gene. In DNA, the CDR3 is TGTGCCAGCAGCTTAGGTCCTCGGGGGGGATACAATTCACCCCTCCACTTT. It encodes CASSLGPRGGYNSPLHF.

The CDR3 region is CASSIVPGNTEAFF. CDR3 nucleotides: TGTGCCAGTAGTATTGTTCCCGGGAACACTGAAGCTTTCTTT. This sequence joins TRBV19 and TRBJ1-1, with unresolved D. V was clipped by 3 bases and J by 1 base, with 9 bases between them. The CDR3 is 14 amino acids. From germline, CDR1 is LNHDA and CDR2 SQIVND (reference sequence). The whole variable domain, remainder taken from reference TRBV19 and TRBJ1-1, is DGGITQSPKYLFRKEGQNVTLSCEQNLNHDAMYWYRQDPGQGLRLIYYSQIVNDFQKGDIAEGYSVSREKKESFPLTVTSAQKNPTAFYLCASSIVPGNTEAFFGQGTRLTVV.

V gene TRBV28 combines with J gene TRBJ2-6, with TRBD2 matching 8 bases. Germline loops: CDR1 MDHEN, CDR2 SYDVKM. V shed 9 bases, J shed 4 bases, and the junction held 5 bases outside the gene matches. The CDR3 covers 14 residues. CDR3 nucleotide sequence: TGTGCCAGTTGGTCGGGAGGGGGGGCCAACGTCCTGACTTTC. Encoded protein: CASWSGGGANVLTF.